This is a list of T cell receptor beta chains from one sample in a study of T cell repertoires in cytomegalovirus infection. MiXCR, run by TCRdb on the reads, gives a single entry per CDR3 protein. The data contain some 200,000 distinct CDR3 sequences, approximately 9.6% of them singletons. Source material: PBMCs. The origin of the receptors is a human donor in good health (CMV status not recorded). Some clones in this sample may be carry-over from other donors' samples. Both conserved end residues are part of each CDR3. The D gene is left open where the match is weak. Clone size is shown for a subset of rows, as once, few, many or a class of expanded clone.

d_gene: TRBD1
abundance: many
v_gene: TRBV6-2/TRBV6-3
j_gene: TRBJ2-7
CDR3aa: CASSRGTGTASYEQYF
CDR3nt: TGTGCCAGCAGTAGGGGTACCGGGACAGCGTCGTACGAGCAGTACTTC

d_gene: -
abundance: few
v_gene: TRBV14
j_gene: TRBJ2-7
CDR3aa: CASRPTGLSSYEQYF
CDR3nt: TGTGCCAGCAGACCGACAGGACTGAGCTCCTACGAGCAGTACTTC

d_gene: TRBD1
abundance: -
v_gene: TRBV30
j_gene: TRBJ1-6
CDR3aa: CAFRDSGNSPLHF
CDR3nt: TGTGCCTTCCGGGACAGTGGCAATTCACCCCTCCACTTT

d_gene: -
abundance: -
v_gene: TRBV4-3
j_gene: TRBJ1-6
CDR3aa: CASSRQRGVDSPLHF
CDR3nt: TGCGCCAGCAGCCGACAGCGGGGGGTTGATTCACCCCTCCACTTT

d_gene: -
abundance: few
v_gene: TRBV20-1
j_gene: TRBJ1-2
CDR3aa: CSGGGGNYGYTF
CDR3nt: TGCAGTGGTGGGGGGGGCAACTATGGCTACACCTTC

d_gene: -
abundance: many
v_gene: TRBV7-9
j_gene: TRBJ2-7
CDR3aa: CASSTGGPGPYEQYF
CDR3nt: TGTGCCAGCAGTACTGGAGGGCCGGGGCCCTACGAGCAGTACTTC

d_gene: -
abundance: few
v_gene: TRBV10-3
j_gene: TRBJ1-4
CDR3aa: CAISRDATNEKLFF
CDR3nt: TGTGCCATCAGCCGGGATGCAACTAATGAAAAACTGTTTTTT

d_gene: -
abundance: many
v_gene: TRBV7-2
j_gene: TRBJ1-2
CDR3aa: CASSSRGYGGYTF
CDR3nt: TGTGCCAGCAGCTCCCGGGGGTATGGGGGCTACACCTTC

d_gene: TRBD1
abundance: once
v_gene: TRBV29-1
j_gene: TRBJ1-2
CDR3aa: CSVWLTGFYGYTF
CDR3nt: TGCAGCGTTTGGCTGACAGGGTTCTATGGCTACACCTTC

d_gene: TRBD1
abundance: few
v_gene: TRBV7-9
j_gene: TRBJ2-1
CDR3aa: CASSITGDEQFF
CDR3nt: TGTGCCAGCAGCATAACAGGGGATGAGCAGTTCTTC

d_gene: -
abundance: many
v_gene: TRBV10-3
j_gene: TRBJ1-1
CDR3aa: CAISEIRTEAFF
CDR3nt: TGTGCCATCAGTGAAATTAGAACTGAAGCTTTCTTT

d_gene: TRBD1
abundance: many
v_gene: TRBV7-6
j_gene: TRBJ2-7
CDR3aa: CASSLGTVTASYEQYF
CDR3nt: TGTGCCAGCAGCTTGGGGACAGTTACCGCCTCCTACGAGCAGTACTTC

d_gene: TRBD2
abundance: medium-sized
v_gene: TRBV7-8
j_gene: TRBJ2-7
CDR3aa: CASSFRTSGEQYF
CDR3nt: TGTGCCAGCAGCTTCCGGACTAGCGGGGAGCAGTACTTC

d_gene: TRBD2
abundance: few
v_gene: TRBV5-1
j_gene: TRBJ2-1
CDR3aa: CASSSGTSGNEQFF
CDR3nt: TGCGCCAGCAGCTCCGGGACTAGCGGAAATGAGCAGTTCTTC

d_gene: TRBD2
abundance: many
v_gene: TRBV7-9
j_gene: TRBJ2-3
CDR3aa: CASSLVEAGAWDTQYF
CDR3nt: TGTGCCAGCAGCTTAGTAGAAGCGGGAGCGTGGGATACGCAGTATTTT

d_gene: -
abundance: few
v_gene: TRBV7-9
j_gene: TRBJ1-5
CDR3aa: CASARDSNQPQHF
CDR3nt: TGTGCCAGCGCCCGGGACAGCAATCAGCCCCAGCATTTT

d_gene: -
abundance: many
v_gene: TRBV7-2
j_gene: TRBJ2-2
CDR3aa: CASSLLRMGTGELFF
CDR3nt: TGTGCCAGCAGCTTGCTCAGGATGGGGACCGGGGAGCTGTTTTTT

d_gene: -
abundance: -
v_gene: TRBV20-1
j_gene: TRBJ2-7
CDR3aa: CSAPPARAAAYEQYF
CDR3nt: TGCAGTGCTCCCCCCGCCAGGGCAGCCGCCTACGAGCAGTACTTC

d_gene: -
abundance: few
v_gene: TRBV29-1
j_gene: TRBJ2-4
CDR3aa: CSVEEGAQLQYF
CDR3nt: TGCAGCGTTGAGGAGGGGGCGCAGCTTCAGTACTTC

d_gene: -
abundance: many
v_gene: TRBV7-2
j_gene: TRBJ2-5
CDR3aa: CASSLESGVQETQYF
CDR3nt: TGTGCCAGCAGCTTAGAATCGGGTGTTCAAGAGACCCAGTACTTC

d_gene: -
abundance: many
v_gene: TRBV20-1
j_gene: TRBJ2-3
CDR3aa: CSATEGSTDTQYF
CDR3nt: TGCAGTGCAACGGAGGGTAGCACAGATACGCAGTATTTT

d_gene: TRBD1
abundance: many
v_gene: TRBV7-2
j_gene: TRBJ2-1
CDR3aa: CASSMGQGAYEQFF
CDR3nt: TGTGCCAGCAGCATGGGACAGGGGGCGTATGAGCAGTTCTTC

d_gene: -
abundance: few
v_gene: TRBV19
j_gene: TRBJ2-7
CDR3aa: CASSTPGRTYEQYF
CDR3nt: TGTGCCAGTAGTACCCCAGGTCGGACCTACGAGCAGTACTTC

d_gene: TRBD1
abundance: -
v_gene: TRBV7-8
j_gene: TRBJ1-5
CDR3aa: CASSSQGQSNQPQHF
CDR3nt: TGTGCCAGCAGCTCCCAGGGACAGAGCAATCAGCCCCAGCATTTT

d_gene: -
abundance: -
v_gene: TRBV2
j_gene: TRBJ2-7
CDR3aa: CASREDYYEQYF
CDR3nt: TGTGCCAGCAGGGAGGACTACTACGAGCAGTACTTC

d_gene: TRBD1
abundance: many
v_gene: TRBV29-1
j_gene: TRBJ1-4
CDR3aa: CSVAGYGTENEKLFF
CDR3nt: TGCAGCGTTGCGGGCTACGGGACAGAAAATGAAAAACTGTTTTTT

d_gene: -
abundance: many
v_gene: TRBV7-2
j_gene: TRBJ1-3
CDR3aa: CASSRGDTPNSGNTIYF
CDR3nt: TGTGCCAGCAGCCGGGGGGATACCCCAAACTCTGGAAACACCATATATTTT

d_gene: -
abundance: many
v_gene: TRBV18
j_gene: TRBJ2-7
CDR3aa: CASSNMGLEQYF
CDR3nt: TGTGCCAGCTCCAACATGGGGCTCGAGCAGTACTTC

d_gene: -
abundance: many
v_gene: TRBV7-9
j_gene: TRBJ1-5
CDR3aa: CASSLDLGGNQPQHF
CDR3nt: TGTGCCAGCAGCTTAGACCTGGGGGGCAATCAGCCCCAGCATTTT

d_gene: TRBD2
abundance: few
v_gene: TRBV29-1
j_gene: TRBJ2-2
CDR3aa: CSVASGTSGGAGGTGELFF
CDR3nt: TGCAGCGTTGCCTCCGGGACTAGCGGGGGGGCCGGGGGCACCGGGGAGCTGTTTTTT

d_gene: -
abundance: few
v_gene: TRBV4-3
j_gene: TRBJ2-7
CDR3aa: CASSQDSQTPYEQYF
CDR3nt: TGCGCCAGCAGCCAAGACTCGCAGACCCCCTACGAGCAGTACTTC

d_gene: -
abundance: few
v_gene: TRBV12-3/TRBV12-4
j_gene: TRBJ1-5
CDR3aa: CASIADPGNNQPQHF
CDR3nt: TGTGCCAGCATAGCGGACCCGGGCAACAATCAGCCCCAGCATTTT

d_gene: TRBD1
abundance: -
v_gene: TRBV12-3/TRBV12-4
j_gene: TRBJ1-3
CDR3aa: CASLGGGQGPGNTIYF
CDR3nt: TGTGCCAGCCTCGGGGGGGGACAGGGTCCTGGAAACACCATATATTTT

d_gene: TRBD2
abundance: few
v_gene: TRBV20-1
j_gene: TRBJ2-1
CDR3aa: CSARPPGLAGGNNEQFF
CDR3nt: TGCAGTGCTAGGCCTCCGGGACTAGCGGGGGGAAACAATGAGCAGTTCTTC

d_gene: -
abundance: few
v_gene: TRBV19
j_gene: TRBJ1-5
CDR3aa: CASTPDSSYQPQHF
CDR3nt: TGTGCCAGTACCCCTGACTCGAGTTATCAGCCCCAGCATTTT

d_gene: -
abundance: -
v_gene: TRBV24-1
j_gene: TRBJ1-2
CDR3aa: CATSQANYGYTF
CDR3nt: TGTGCCACCAGCCAGGCGAACTATGGCTACACCTTC

d_gene: -
abundance: many
v_gene: TRBV7-2
j_gene: TRBJ1-2
CDR3aa: CASSLERTTYYGYTF
CDR3nt: TGTGCCAGCAGCTTAGAGCGCACGACTTACTATGGCTACACCTTC

d_gene: TRBD1
abundance: few
v_gene: TRBV11-2
j_gene: TRBJ2-3
CDR3aa: CASSPGTGYRTDTQYF
CDR3nt: TGTGCCAGCAGCCCCGGGACAGGGTATCGGACAGATACGCAGTATTTT

d_gene: -
abundance: few
v_gene: TRBV2
j_gene: TRBJ2-7
CDR3aa: CASSELGPYTYEQYF
CDR3nt: TGTGCCAGCAGTGAGCTCGGACCCTATACCTACGAGCAGTACTTC

d_gene: TRBD1
abundance: many
v_gene: TRBV7-2
j_gene: TRBJ2-4
CDR3aa: CASSLREGQGATKNIQYF
CDR3nt: TGTGCCAGCAGCTTAAGAGAGGGACAGGGGGCTACCAAAAACATTCAGTACTTC

d_gene: TRBD2
abundance: -
v_gene: TRBV15
j_gene: TRBJ2-1
CDR3aa: CATSRGSRGGYNEQFF
CDR3nt: TGTGCCACCAGCAGAGGCTCTCGCGGGGGATACAATGAGCAGTTCTTC

d_gene: -
abundance: many
v_gene: TRBV29-1
j_gene: TRBJ1-1
CDR3aa: CSVEERGPGEAFF
CDR3nt: TGCAGCGTTGAAGAAAGGGGTCCCGGTGAAGCTTTCTTT

d_gene: -
abundance: many
v_gene: TRBV7-2
j_gene: TRBJ2-7
CDR3aa: CASSRTAPYEQYF
CDR3nt: TGTGCCAGCAGCCGGACAGCCCCCTACGAGCAGTACTTC

d_gene: -
abundance: -
v_gene: TRBV25-1
j_gene: TRBJ2-7
CDR3aa: CASSVRGLQYF
CDR3nt: TGTGCCAGCAGTGTAAGGGGGTTGCAGTACTTC

d_gene: TRBD2
abundance: many
v_gene: TRBV5-4
j_gene: TRBJ2-7
CDR3aa: CASSPLMGGNIHEQYF
CDR3nt: TGTGCCAGCAGCCCACTCATGGGAGGGAATATCCACGAGCAGTACTTC

d_gene: -
abundance: many
v_gene: TRBV6-2/TRBV6-3
j_gene: TRBJ2-2
CDR3aa: CASSYGDRQYTGELFF
CDR3nt: TGTGCCAGCAGTTACGGCGACAGGCAATACACCGGGGAGCTGTTTTTT

d_gene: TRBD1
abundance: few
v_gene: TRBV28
j_gene: TRBJ1-1
CDR3aa: CASSLQQGGTEAFF
CDR3nt: TGTGCCAGCAGTTTACAACAGGGGGGCACTGAAGCTTTCTTT